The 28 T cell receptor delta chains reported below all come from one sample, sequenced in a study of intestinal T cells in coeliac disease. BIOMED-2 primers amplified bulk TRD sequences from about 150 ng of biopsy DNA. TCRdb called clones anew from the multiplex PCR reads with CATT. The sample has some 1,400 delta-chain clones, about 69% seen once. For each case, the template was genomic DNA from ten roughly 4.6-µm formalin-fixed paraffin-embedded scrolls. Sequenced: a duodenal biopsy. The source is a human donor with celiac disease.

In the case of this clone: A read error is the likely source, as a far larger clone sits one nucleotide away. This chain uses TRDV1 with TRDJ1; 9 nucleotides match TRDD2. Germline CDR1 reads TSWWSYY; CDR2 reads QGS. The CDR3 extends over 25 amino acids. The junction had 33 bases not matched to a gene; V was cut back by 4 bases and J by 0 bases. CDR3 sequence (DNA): TGTGCTCTTGGGGCACGGGCCTTCCTACGTTTGAGGGATAAAGGGGGTAGGGGGTACACCGATAAACTCATCTTT. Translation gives CALGARAFLRLRDKGGRGYTDKLIF.

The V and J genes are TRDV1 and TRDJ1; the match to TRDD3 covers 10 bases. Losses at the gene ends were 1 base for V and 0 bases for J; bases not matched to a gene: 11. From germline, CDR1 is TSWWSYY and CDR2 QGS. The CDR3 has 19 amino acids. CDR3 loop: CALGERLPYWGINTDKLIF. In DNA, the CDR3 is TGTGCTCTTGGGGAACGCCTCCCGTACTGGGGGATTAACACCGATAAACTCATCTTT.

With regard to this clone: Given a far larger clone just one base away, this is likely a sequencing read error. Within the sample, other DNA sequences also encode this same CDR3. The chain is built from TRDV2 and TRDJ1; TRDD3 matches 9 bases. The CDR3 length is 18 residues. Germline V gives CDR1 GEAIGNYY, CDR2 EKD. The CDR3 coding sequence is TGTGCCTGTGACACCGTTAGTACTGGGGGAACCGACACCGATAAACTCATTTTT. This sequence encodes CACDTVSTGGTDTDKLIF.

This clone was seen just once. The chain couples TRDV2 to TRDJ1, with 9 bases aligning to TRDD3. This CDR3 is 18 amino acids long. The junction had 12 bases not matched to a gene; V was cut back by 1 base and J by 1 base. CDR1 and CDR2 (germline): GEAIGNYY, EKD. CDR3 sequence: CACDTGVWGILSTDKLIF. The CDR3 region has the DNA TGTGCCTGTGACACTGGGGTCTGGGGGATTTTGAGCACCGATAAACTCATCTTT.

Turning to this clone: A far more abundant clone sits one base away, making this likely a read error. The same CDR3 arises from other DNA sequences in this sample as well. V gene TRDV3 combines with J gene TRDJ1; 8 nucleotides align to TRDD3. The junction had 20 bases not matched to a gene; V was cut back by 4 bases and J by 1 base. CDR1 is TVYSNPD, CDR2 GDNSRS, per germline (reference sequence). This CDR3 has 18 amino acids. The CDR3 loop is CASSLPPTGGLTTDKLIF. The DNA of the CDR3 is TGTGCCTCCTCCCTTCCCCCAACTGGGGGTCTCACCACCGATAAACTCATCTTT.

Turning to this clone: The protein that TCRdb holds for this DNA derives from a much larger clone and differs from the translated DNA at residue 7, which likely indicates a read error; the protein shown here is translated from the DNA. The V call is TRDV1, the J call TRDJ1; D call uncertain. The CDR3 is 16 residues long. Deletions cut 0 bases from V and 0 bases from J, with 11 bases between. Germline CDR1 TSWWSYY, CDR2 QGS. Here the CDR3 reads CALGELRGPDTDKLIF. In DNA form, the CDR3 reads TGTGCTCTTGGGGAACTGCGGGGTCCTGACACCGATAAACTCATCTTT.

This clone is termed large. CDR3 sequence reads: CALGERWGFRTDKLIF. CDR3 nucleotide sequence: TGTGCTCTTGGGGAACGGTGGGGGTTTAGGACCGATAAACTCATCTTT. This rearrangement joins TRDV1 to TRDJ1, with D perhaps matching TRDD3 (6 bases). CDR3 length: 16 residues. V was shortened by 1 base and J by 2 bases, with 14 bases between the two germline ends. CDR1 TSWWSYY and CDR2 QGS come from the germline V gene.

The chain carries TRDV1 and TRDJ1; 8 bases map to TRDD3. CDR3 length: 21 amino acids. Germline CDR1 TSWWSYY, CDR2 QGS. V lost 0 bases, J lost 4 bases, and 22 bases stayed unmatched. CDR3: CALGELLSISTGDTGGDKLIF. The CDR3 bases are TGTGCTCTTGGGGAACTCCTATCTATCTCCACAGGGGATACAGGGGGCGATAAACTCATCTTT.

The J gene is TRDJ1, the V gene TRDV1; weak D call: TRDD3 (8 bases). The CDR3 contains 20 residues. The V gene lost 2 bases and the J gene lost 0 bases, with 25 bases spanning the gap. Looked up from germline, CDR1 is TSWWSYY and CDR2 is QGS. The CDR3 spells CALGECSYRGISGYTDKLIF. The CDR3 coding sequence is TGTGCTCTTGGGGAATGTTCCTACAGGGGGATATCAGGGTACACCGATAAACTCATCTTT.

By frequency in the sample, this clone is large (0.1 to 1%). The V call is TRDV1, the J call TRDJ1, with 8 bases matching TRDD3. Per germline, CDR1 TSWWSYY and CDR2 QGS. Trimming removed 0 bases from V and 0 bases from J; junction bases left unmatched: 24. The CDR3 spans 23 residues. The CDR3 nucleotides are TGTGCTCTTGGGGAACTCGGGATACGTGGAGACGCTGGGGGAAGCGAGTACACCGATAAACTCATCTTT. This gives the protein CALGELGIRGDAGGSEYTDKLIF.

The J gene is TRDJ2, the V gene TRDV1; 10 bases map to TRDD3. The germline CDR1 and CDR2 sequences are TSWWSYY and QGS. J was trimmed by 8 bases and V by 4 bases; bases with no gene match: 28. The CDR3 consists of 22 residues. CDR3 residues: CALGAEAFLRVWGDTTSAQLFF. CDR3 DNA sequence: TGTGCTCTTGGGGCCGAGGCCTTCCTCCGCGTCTGGGGGGATACGACGAGCGCACAACTCTTCTTT.

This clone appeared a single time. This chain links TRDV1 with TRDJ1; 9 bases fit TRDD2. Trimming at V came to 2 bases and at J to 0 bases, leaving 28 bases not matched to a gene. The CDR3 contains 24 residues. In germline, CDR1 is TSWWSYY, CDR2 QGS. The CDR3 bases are TGTGCTCTTGGGGAAGGGCCCTTCCTACGGGGGGTGTACTGGGGCAGAAGGTACACCGATAAACTCATCTTT. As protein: CALGEGPFLRGVYWGRRYTDKLIF.

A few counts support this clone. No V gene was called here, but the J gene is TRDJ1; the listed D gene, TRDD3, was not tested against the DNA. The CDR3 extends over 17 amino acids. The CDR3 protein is CASQPRGDGAVNDKLIF. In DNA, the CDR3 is TGTGCCTCCCAGCCCCGTGGGGATGGGGCGGTTAACGATAAACTCATCTTT.

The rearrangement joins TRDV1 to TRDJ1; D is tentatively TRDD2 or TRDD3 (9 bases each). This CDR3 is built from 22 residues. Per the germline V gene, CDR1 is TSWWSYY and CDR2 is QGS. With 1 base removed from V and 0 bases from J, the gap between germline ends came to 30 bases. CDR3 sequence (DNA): TGTGCTCTTGGGGAACCAAGGCCTTCCTACAGCCCCTCTGGGGGATACACCGATAAACTCATCTTT. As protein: CALGEPRPSYSPSGGYTDKLIF.

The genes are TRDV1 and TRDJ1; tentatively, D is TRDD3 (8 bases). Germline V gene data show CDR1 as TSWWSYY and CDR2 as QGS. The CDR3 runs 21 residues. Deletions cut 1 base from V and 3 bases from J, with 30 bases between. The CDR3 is CALGEREPSSWGYSGADKLIF. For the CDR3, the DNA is TGTGCTCTTGGGGAACGCGAACCTTCCTCCTGGGGATACTCGGGGGCCGATAAACTCATCTTT.

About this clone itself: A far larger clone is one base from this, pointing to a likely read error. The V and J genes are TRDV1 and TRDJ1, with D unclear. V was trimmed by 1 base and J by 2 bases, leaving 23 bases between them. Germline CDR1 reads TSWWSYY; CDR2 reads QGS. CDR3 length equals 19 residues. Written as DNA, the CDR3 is TGTGCTCTTGGGGAACAGCTCACCCTGGAGGACGCTCCTACCGATAAACTCATCTTT. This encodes CALGEQLTLEDAPTDKLIF.

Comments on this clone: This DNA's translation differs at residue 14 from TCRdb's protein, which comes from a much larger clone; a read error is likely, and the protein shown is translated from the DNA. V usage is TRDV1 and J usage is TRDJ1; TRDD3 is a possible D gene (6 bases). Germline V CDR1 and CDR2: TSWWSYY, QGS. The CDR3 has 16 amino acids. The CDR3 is CALGERWGFRTDKFIF. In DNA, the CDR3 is TGTGCTCTTGGGGAACGGTGGGGGTTTAGGACCGATAAATTCATCTTT.

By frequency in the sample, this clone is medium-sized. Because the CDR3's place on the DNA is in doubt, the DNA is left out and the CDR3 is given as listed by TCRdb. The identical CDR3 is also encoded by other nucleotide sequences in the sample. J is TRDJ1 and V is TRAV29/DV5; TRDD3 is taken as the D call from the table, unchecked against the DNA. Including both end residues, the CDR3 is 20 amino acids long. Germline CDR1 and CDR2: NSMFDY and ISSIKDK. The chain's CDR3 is CAAASLGLGDTPFFADKLIF.

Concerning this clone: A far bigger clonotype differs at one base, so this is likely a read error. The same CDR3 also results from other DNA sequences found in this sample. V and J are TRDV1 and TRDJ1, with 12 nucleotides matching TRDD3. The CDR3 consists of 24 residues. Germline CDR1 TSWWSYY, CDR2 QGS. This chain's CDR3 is CALGELLVGSYLVLGDTGDYKLIF. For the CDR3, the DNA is TGCGCTCTTGGGGAACTCTTGGTAGGTTCCTACCTGGTACTGGGGGATACAGGGGACTATAAACTCATCTTT.

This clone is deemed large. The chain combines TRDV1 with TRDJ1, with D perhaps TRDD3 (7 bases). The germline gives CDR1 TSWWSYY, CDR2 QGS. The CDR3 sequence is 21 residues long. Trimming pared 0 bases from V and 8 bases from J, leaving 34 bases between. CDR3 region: CALGELPSYFLTGTGVAKLIF. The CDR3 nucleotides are TGTGCTCTTGGGGAACTGCCATCCTACTTCCTGACTGGTACTGGGGTCGCGAAACTCATCTTT.

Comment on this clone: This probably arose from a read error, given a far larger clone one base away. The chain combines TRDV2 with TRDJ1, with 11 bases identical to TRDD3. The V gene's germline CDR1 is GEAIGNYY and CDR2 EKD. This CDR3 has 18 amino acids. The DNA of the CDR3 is TGTGCCTGTGGCACCGTTGGTGGGGGATACGCGGTGACCGATAAACTCATCTTT. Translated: CACGTVGGGYAVTDKLIF.

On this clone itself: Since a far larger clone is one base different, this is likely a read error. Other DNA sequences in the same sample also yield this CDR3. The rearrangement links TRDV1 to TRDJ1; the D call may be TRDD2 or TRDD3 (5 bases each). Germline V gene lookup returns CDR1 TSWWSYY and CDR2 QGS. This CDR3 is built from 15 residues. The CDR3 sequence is CALGEGLPYTDKLIF. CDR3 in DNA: TGTGCCCTTGGGGAAGGGCTTCCGTACACCGATAAACTCATCTTT.

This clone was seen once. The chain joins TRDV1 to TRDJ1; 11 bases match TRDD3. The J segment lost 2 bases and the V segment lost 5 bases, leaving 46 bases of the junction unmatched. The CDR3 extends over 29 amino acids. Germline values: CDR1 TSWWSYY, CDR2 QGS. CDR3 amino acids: CALGTHHLLLDGGYGGGWGILLMTDKLIF. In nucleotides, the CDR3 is TGTGCTCTTGGGACCCACCACCTCCTACTTGATGGGGGATACGGAGGAGGGTGGGGGATCCTGCTTATGACCGATAAACTCATCTTT.

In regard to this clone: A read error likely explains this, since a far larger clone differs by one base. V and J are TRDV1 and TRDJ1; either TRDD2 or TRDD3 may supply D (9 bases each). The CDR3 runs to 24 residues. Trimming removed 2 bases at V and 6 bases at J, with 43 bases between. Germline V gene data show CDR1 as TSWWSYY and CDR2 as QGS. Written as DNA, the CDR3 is TGTGCTCTTGGGGAAAGGCCTTCCTACGGCCCCTTTACTGGGGGAACCTTGGACGAGAATAAACTCATCTTT. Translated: CALGERPSYGPFTGGTLDENKLIF.

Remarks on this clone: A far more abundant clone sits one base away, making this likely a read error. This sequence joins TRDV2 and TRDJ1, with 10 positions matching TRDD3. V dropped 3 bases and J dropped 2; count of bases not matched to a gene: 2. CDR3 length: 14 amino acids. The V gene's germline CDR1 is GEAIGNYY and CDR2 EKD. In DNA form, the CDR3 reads TGTGCCTGTGACGCACTGGGGGATACCGATAAACTCATCTTT. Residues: CACDALGDTDKLIF.

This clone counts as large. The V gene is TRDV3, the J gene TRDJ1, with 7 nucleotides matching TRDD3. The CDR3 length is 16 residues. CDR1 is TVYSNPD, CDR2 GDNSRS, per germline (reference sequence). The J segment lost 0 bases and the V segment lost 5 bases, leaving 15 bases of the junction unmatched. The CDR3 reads CAALALDWGDTDKLIF. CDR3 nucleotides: TGTGCCGCGCTCGCCCTGGACTGGGGAGACACCGATAAACTCATCTTT.

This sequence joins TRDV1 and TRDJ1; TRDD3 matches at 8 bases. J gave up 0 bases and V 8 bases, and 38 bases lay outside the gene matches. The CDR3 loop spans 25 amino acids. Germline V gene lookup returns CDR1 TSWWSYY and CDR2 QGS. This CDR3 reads CALLPPVLGAESFLGTKLYTDKLIF. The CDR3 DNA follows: TGTGCTCTTCTGCCCCCGGTACTGGGGGCAGAAAGTTTTCTGGGAACTAAATTGTACACCGATAAACTCATCTTT.

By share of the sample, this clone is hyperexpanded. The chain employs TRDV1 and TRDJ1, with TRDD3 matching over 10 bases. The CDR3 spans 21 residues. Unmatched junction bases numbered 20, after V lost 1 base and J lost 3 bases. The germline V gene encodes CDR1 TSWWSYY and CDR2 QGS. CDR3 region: CALGEPVLPNGGYSGADKLIF. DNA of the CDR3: TGTGCTCTTGGGGAACCGGTCCTACCCAATGGGGGATACTCGGGGGCCGATAAACTCATCTTT.